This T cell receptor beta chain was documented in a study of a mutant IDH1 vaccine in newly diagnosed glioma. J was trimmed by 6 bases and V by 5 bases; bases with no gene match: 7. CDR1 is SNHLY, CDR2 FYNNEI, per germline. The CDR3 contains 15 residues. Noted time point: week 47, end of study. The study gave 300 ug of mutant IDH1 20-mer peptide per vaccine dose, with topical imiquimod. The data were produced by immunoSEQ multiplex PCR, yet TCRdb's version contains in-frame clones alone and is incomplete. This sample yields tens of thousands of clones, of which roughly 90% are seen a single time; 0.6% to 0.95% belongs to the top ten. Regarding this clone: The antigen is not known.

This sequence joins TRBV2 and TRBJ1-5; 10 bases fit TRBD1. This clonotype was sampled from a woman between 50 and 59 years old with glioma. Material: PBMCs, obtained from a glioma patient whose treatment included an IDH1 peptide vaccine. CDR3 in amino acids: CASSPGQGGRQPQHF. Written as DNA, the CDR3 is TGTGCCAGCAGTCCCGGACAGGGGGGTCGTCAGCCCCAGCATTTT.